Listed here is a single T cell receptor beta chain. Which antigen it targets is not known. Base qualities were left out, and no much larger clone turns up one base away. The entry originates in a study of T cell clonotyping in hematopoietic cell transplantation (dated by TCRdb to about 2021). In the study overall: In the study, roughly 140 blood samples were gathered from approximately 33 consecutive transplant recipients and their related donors. Recruitment of patients was conducted between September 2015 and early 2017, and follow-up was continued until late 2020 or death. Overall study outcomes, separate from this receptor: Donor and pretransplant recipient Inverse Simpson Index values predicted broader posttransplant TCR repertoire diversity. The sample size was limited and the cells went unsorted, which meant the CD4 and CD8 repertoire contributions could not be told apart. After transplant, TCR diversity in recipients dropped, and pathologically expanded clonotypes climbed progressively between day 30 and day 180. Overlap with donor repertoires was found for only a small fraction of recipient repertoires, with over 95% found to appear de novo at the given depth.

With the immunoSEQ assay, which is a bias-controlled multiplex PCR relying on V- and J-specific primers, TCR beta CDR3 regions were amplified from genomic DNA. A second PCR step added a proprietary barcode and Illumina adapter sequences to the CDR3 amplicons. An Illumina MiSeq instrument was used for sequencing of the CDR3 libraries. The source study handled its data this way. Export and quality control were performed with immunoSEQ Analyzer 3.0, and downstream analyses were performed with R Bioconductor and Immunarch. Repertoire metrics were calculated using only productive rearrangements within the normalized downsampled data set. Pathologically expanded clonotypes were defined as those larger than 5 templates in the normalized cohort. Repertoire diversity was measured with the Inverse Simpson Index. CMV-specificity analyses were carried out on the non-normalized data set to capture all clonotypes. The source is immuneACCESS, and TCRdb retained only in-frame sequences with V and J called. Part of the clones is not carried over; for the studies checked, unresolved V genes explain less than half of this, and the remainder is unexplained. V and J calls and clone size are copied from that table; D and trimming were computed from the DNA. The sample profile shows 10,000 to 15,000 clones; about 93% of them were found once. Over 0.95% of the sample lies in the top ten.

Relative to germline, V is missing 4 bases and J is missing 0 bases, with 4 bases of the junction outside any gene match. Taken from the germline V gene, the CDR1 and CDR2 loops are SGHRS and YFSETQ. The CDR3 contains 15 residues, cysteine and phenylalanine counted. The retained sequence is limited to the CDR3, 45 bases, with the frame set at the first base. Related transplant donors provided blood samples for TCR beta sequencing. Nuclei Lysis Solution was used to extract genomic DNA from fresh or cryopreserved unfractionated peripheral blood mononuclear cells. This chain is built from TRBV5-1 and TRBJ2-1, and 7 bases in between align with TRBD1. Sequenced material: peripheral blood mononuclear cells. The TCR comes from a man aged 30 to 39 in good health. Some clones in this sample may be carry-over from other donors' samples. The sequence in DNA is TGCGCCAGCAGCACGGGACAGAGCTCCTACAATGAGCAGTTCTTC. Its translation reads: CASSTGQSSYNEQFF. The full variable domain, with segments outside the CDR3 supplied by the reference TRBV5-1 and TRBJ2-1 proteins, appears as KAGVTQTPRYLIKTRGQQVTLSCSPISGHRSVSWYQQTPGQGLQFLFEYFSETQRNKGNFPGRFSGRQFSNSRSEMNVSTLELGDSALYLCASSTGQSSYNEQFFGPGTRLTVL.